This TCR beta chain emerged from a study of molecular identifiers for immune sequencing clone quantification. General study results and limits: Clones that had above 20 RNA copies took up over 99% of effector molecules but under 1% in naive cells.

Regarding this clonotype: Antigen specificity is unknown.

TCRdb redid the calling of the PCR reads with MiXCR, one entry per CDR3 protein. Of about 510,000 distinct CDR3 sequences listed, about 26% are singletons. The V segment lost 3 bases and the J segment 2 bases; nucleotides outside the gene matches: 6. The CDR3 has 16 residues. Looked up from germline, CDR1 is KGHSH and CDR2 is LQKENI. This clonotype was sampled from a human donor in good health. Some libraries in this study had Jurkat cell RNA spiked in. The sequenced material came from naive CD8+ T cells from blood, with Jurkat cell RNA spiked in. The subset denotes: FACS-sorted CD8+CD4-CCR7+CD45RA+ naive T cells. The chain employs TRBV18 and TRBJ2-7; 11 nucleotides match TRBD2. CDR3: CASSPTPGLAAYEQYF. The CDR3 bases are TGTGCCAGCTCACCTACGCCGGGACTAGCGGCCTACGAGCAGTACTTC. The variable domain in full, completed from reference TRBV18 and TRBJ2-7, reads NAGVMQNPRHLVRRRGQEARLRCSPMKGHSHVYWYRQLPEEGLKFMVYLQKENIIDESGMPKERFSAEFPKEGPSILRIQQVVRGDSAAYFCASSPTPGLAAYEQYFGPGTRLTVT.